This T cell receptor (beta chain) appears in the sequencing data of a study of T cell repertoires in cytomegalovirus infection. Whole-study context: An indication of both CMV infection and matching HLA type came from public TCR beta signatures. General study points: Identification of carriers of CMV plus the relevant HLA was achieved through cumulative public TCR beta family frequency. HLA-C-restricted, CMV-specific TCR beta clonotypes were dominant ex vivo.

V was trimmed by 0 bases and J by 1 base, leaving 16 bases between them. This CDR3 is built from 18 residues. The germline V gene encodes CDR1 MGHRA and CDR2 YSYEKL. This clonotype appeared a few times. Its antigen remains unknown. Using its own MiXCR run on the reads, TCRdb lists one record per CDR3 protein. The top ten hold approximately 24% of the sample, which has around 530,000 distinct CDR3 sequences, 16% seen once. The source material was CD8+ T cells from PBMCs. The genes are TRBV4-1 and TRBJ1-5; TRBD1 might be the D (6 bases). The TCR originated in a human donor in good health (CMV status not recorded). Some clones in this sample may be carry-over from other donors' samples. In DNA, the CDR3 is TGCGCCAGCAGCCAAGAGACACTACAGGGCGGCAGCAATCAGCCCCAGCATTTT. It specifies CASSQETLQGGSNQPQHF.